This T cell receptor (beta chain) was captured in a study of T cell responses to AZD1222 COVID-19 vaccine. CDR1 SGHRS and CDR2 YFSETQ come from the germline V gene. The CDR3 loop spans 18 amino acids. Trimming shortened V by 1 base and J by 4 bases, and 21 bases separated the two germline ends. Using immunoSEQ multiplex PCR, the repertoire was profiled, and TCRdb retains in-frame clones only, with some absent. The data show roughly 99,000 clones, roughly nine tenths seen once. V usage is TRBV5-1 and J usage is TRBJ1-3; no reliable D call. The sequenced sample was peripheral blood, obtained on day 0 of AZD1222 vaccination. This TCR was recovered from an adult in good health. The CDR3 loop reads CASSLYSAGQDSGNTIYF. CDR3 in DNA: TGCGCCAGCAGCTTGTATTCGGCAGGTCAAGATTCGGGAAACACCATATATTTT.